One and the same sample provided the 19 T cell receptor beta chains below, sequenced in a study of blood T cell repertoires in COVID-19. The repertoire was sequenced with immunoSEQ multiplex PCR; TCRdb's copy has only in-frame clones and lacks some. The data show approximately 190,000 clones, with roughly 81% seen just once and 5% to 6.5% held by the top ten. The sequenced sample was peripheral blood. These receptors came from a woman in her 70s with active or convalescent COVID-19.

The rearrangement joins TRBV29-1 to TRBJ2-7; TRBD2 matches 7 bases. CDR1 and CDR2 from the germline V gene are SQVTM and ANQGSEA. The CDR3 contains 14 residues. V shed 6 bases and J 2 bases; nucleotides not matched to a gene: 10. The CDR3 protein is CSVSGGIKAYEQYF. Written as DNA, the CDR3 is TGCAGCGTCTCGGGGGGAATCAAAGCCTACGAGCAGTACTTC.

This clone was seen a single time. The chain combines TRBV6-2 or TRBV6-3 with TRBJ2-2, with 10 bases matching TRBD2. The CDR3 sequence is 19 residues long. J lost 4 bases, V lost 2 bases, and 13 bases had no gene match. Germline V lookup: CDR1 MNHEY, CDR2 SVGEGT. CDR3 nucleotides: TGTGCCAGCAGTTACCCCCGTGGTAGCGGGAGGCTCCCCACCGGGGAGCTGTTTTTT. Translation: CASSYPRGSGRLPTGELFF.

The J gene is TRBJ1-2, the V gene TRBV5-4; possibly TRBD1 for D (5 bases). The V and J ends lost 0 bases and 4 bases respectively, with 10 bases between them. This CDR3 has 14 residues. From germline, CDR1 is SGHNT and CDR2 YYREEE (reference sequence). CDR3 bases: TGTGCCAGCAGCTTGGCCGGGGGTGTCTATGGCTACACCTTC. Translated: CASSLAGGVYGYTF.

This clone is a singleton in its sample. The chain is built from TRBV10-2 and TRBJ1-1; tentative D call: TRBD1 (5 bases). Per germline, CDR1 WSHSY and CDR2 SAAADI. Trimming left V 7 bases short and J 4 bases short, with 13 bases between. The CDR3 totals 13 residues. CDR3 amino acids: CASNDGGSTEAFF. For the CDR3, the DNA is TGCGCCAGCAACGACGGGGGGAGCACTGAAGCTTTCTTT.

The chain carries TRBV5-1 and TRBJ2-5; D might be TRBD2 (6 bases). CDR1 and CDR2 from the germline V gene are SGHRS and YFSETQ. There are 14 residues in the CDR3. Deletions cut 5 bases from V and 1 base from J, with 12 bases between. CDR3 amino acids: CASSSGRTQETQYF. The CDR3 nucleotides read TGCGCCAGCAGTTCTGGGAGGACCCAAGAGACCCAGTACTTC.

The CDR3 region is CASSLNFDSPLHF. The CDR3 DNA is TGTGCCAGCAGCCTCAACTTTGATTCACCCCTCCACTTT. The rearrangement uses TRBV9 and TRBJ1-6, with unresolved D. This CDR3 region has 13 residues. Germline values: CDR1 SGDLS, CDR2 YYNGEE. The ends were cut back, 4 bases at V and 8 bases at J, with 10 bases in the middle.

The chain combines TRBV5-6 with TRBJ2-7; 9 bases fit TRBD2. CDR1 and CDR2 (germline): SGHDT, YYEEEE. The V and J ends lost 3 bases and 5 bases, in that order; junction bases with no gene match: 12. There are 16 residues in the CDR3. CDR3 loop: CASSSILSGSWDEQYF. In nucleotides, the CDR3 is TGTGCCAGCAGCTCGATACTTAGCGGGAGTTGGGACGAGCAGTACTTC.

In its sample, this clone was seen once. The chain carries TRBV4-1 and TRBJ1-2, with D perhaps matching TRBD1 (5 bases). The V gene lost 0 bases and the J gene lost 4 bases, with 12 bases spanning the gap. This CDR3 has 15 amino acids. Germline CDR1 reads MGHRA; CDR2 reads YSYEKL. The CDR3 loop is CASSQESGRGYGYTF. The CDR3 DNA sequence: TGCGCCAGCAGCCAAGAGTCAGGGAGGGGCTATGGCTACACCTTC.

This chain links TRBV27 with TRBJ2-1; D is undetermined. This CDR3 contains 13 residues. V was shortened by 2 bases and J by 8 bases, with 10 bases between the two germline ends. Germline V CDR1 and CDR2: MNHEY, SMNVEV (reference sequence). CDR3 amino acids: CASSLESAHEQFF. The DNA of the CDR3 is TGTGCCAGCAGTTTAGAGTCTGCTCATGAGCAGTTCTTC.

DNA for the CDR3: TGTGCCAGCAGCCAAGAAACTCGCTCCTACAATGAGCAGTTCTTC. It specifies CASSQETRSYNEQFF. The chain links TRBV5-4 to TRBJ2-1, with D unresolved. Trimming cost V 4 bases and J 0 bases, with 11 bases left between them. Germline-derived CDR1 and CDR2 are SGHNT and YYREEE (reference sequence). This CDR3 comprises 15 residues.

A single count supports this clone. The chain combines TRBV7-9 with TRBJ2-2; D might be TRBD2 (5 bases). CDR3 length: 13 residues. Per the germline V gene, CDR1 is SEHNR and CDR2 is FQNEAQ (reference sequence). V gave up 0 bases and J gave up 6 bases, with 5 bases separating them. Written as DNA, the CDR3 is TGTGCCAGCAGCTTAGCCGGGGCCGGGGAGCTGTTTTTT. This codes for CASSLAGAGELFF.

The chain uses TRBV7-8 and TRBJ2-1; 8 bases match TRBD2. The CDR3 totals 17 residues. With V trimmed by 1 base and J by 8 bases, 13 bases remained unmatched. CDR1 is SGHVS, CDR2 FQNEAQ, per germline. In nucleotides, the CDR3 is TGTGCCAGCAGCTTAGAAGGTGTCTTCAGCGGGAGTTATGAGCAGTTCTTC. Its protein is CASSLEGVFSGSYEQFF.

The V gene is TRBV2, the J gene TRBJ2-1, with D unclear. CDR1 and CDR2 from the germline V gene are SNHLY and FYNNEI. Trimming pared 4 bases from V and 8 bases from J, leaving 18 bases between. The CDR3 totals 15 residues. In DNA form, the CDR3 reads TGTGCCAGCAGTGCCCCGGAGTATGCGAATTATGAGCAGTTCTTC. This encodes CASSAPEYANYEQFF.

This chain joins TRBV11-2 and TRBJ2-3; perhaps TRBD2 as D (7 bases). CDR1 and CDR2 from the germline V gene are SGHAT and FQNNGV. The V end was cut by 8 bases, the J end by 3 bases, with 18 bases between. The CDR3 sequence is 15 residues long. In DNA form, the CDR3 reads TGTGCCAGCTCCGAACGGGGGGCGCAGACAGATACGCAGTATTTT. It specifies CASSERGAQTDTQYF.

The chain has TRBV7-2 and TRBJ2-7, with TRBD1 identical over 7 bases. CDR1 SGHTA and CDR2 FQGNSA come from the germline V gene. CDR3 size: 15 residues. Unmatched junction bases numbered 10, after V lost 5 bases and J lost 3 bases. CDR3 in amino acids: CASSLGGEVVYEQYF. For the CDR3, the DNA is TGTGCCAGCAGCCTAGGGGGCGAAGTGGTCTACGAGCAGTACTTC.

The chain couples TRBV27 to TRBJ2-7, with TRBD2 as a possible D gene (5 bases). The germline CDR1 and CDR2 sequences are MNHEY and SMNVEV (reference sequence). Trimming left V 6 bases short and J 1 base short, with 10 bases between. The CDR3 is 13 amino acids. The CDR3 nucleotides are TGTGCCAGCAGAGAGGGCAGGTCCTACGAGCAGTACTTC. Amino acids: CASREGRSYEQYF.

The chain couples TRBV12-3 or TRBV12-4 to TRBJ1-2; the D is unclear. Trimming left V 9 bases short and J 4 bases short, with 12 bases between. The length of the CDR3 is 12 residues. CDR3 sequence (DNA): TGTGCCAGTAGAGAGTCTAGCTATGGCTACACCTTC. Translating it yields CASRESSYGYTF.

CDR3 in amino acids: CASSLDRSSYNEQFF. The CDR3 DNA is TGTGCCAGTAGCCTGGACAGGAGCTCCTACAATGAGCAGTTCTTC. The chain joins TRBV19 to TRBJ2-1, with 7 positions matching TRBD1. The V segment lost 6 bases and the J segment 0 bases; nucleotides outside the gene matches: 5. The V gene's germline CDR1 is LNHDA and CDR2 SQIVND (reference sequence). The CDR3 spans 15 residues.

The gene calls are TRBV3-1 (or the pseudogene TRBV3-2) and TRBJ2-6, with TRBD1 matching 7 bases. Per germline, CDR1 LGHDT and CDR2 YNNKEL (reference sequence). The CDR3 spans 16 residues. The ends lost 5 bases at V and 0 bases at J; junction bases unmatched: 4. The CDR3 protein is CASSGTGVSGANVLTF. In DNA, the CDR3 is TGTGCCAGCAGCGGCACAGGGGTCTCTGGGGCCAACGTCCTGACTTTC.